A single sample is the source of the 32 T cell receptor beta chains below, sequenced in a study of cytomegalovirus exposure and HLA in healthy donors. It was with 60 Vbeta and 13 Jbeta primers that the PCR ran. The table came from immunoSEQ multiplex PCR; TCRdb's copy has only in-frame clones and leaves some out. The sample includes 210,000 or so clones, about 85% of them seen just once. The material sequenced was PBMCs. The receptors were gathered from a human donor in good health.

This clone came up a few times. This sequence joins TRBV6-5 and TRBJ1-5; D is perhaps TRBD1 (6 bases). This CDR3 region has 13 residues. Per germline, CDR1 MNHEY and CDR2 SVGAGI. V was cut by 5 bases and J by 7 bases, with 12 bases left in between. The CDR3 loop is CASSAQGWQPQHF. CDR3 DNA sequence: TGTGCCAGCAGTGCGCAGGGGTGGCAGCCCCAGCATTTT.

The chain combines TRBV15 with TRBJ2-5, with TRBD2 matching 7 bases. J gave up 5 bases and V 2 bases, and 11 bases lay outside the gene matches. CDR3 length: 16 residues. Germline loops: CDR1 LNHNV, CDR2 YYDKDF (reference sequence). The CDR3 sequence is CATSRWGGTGVETQYF. Written as DNA, the CDR3 is TGTGCCACCAGCAGATGGGGGGGTACAGGAGTGGAGACCCAGTACTTC. The complete variable domain, with remaining parts taken from reference TRBV15 and TRBJ2-5, reads DAMVIQNPRYQVTQFGKPVTLSCSQTLNHNVMYWYQQKSSQAPKLLFHYYDKDFNNEADTPDNFQSRRPNTSFCFLDIRSPGLGDTAMYLCATSRWGGTGVETQYFGPGTRLLVL.

This chain links TRBV29-1 with TRBJ1-1, with 11 bases matching TRBD1. This CDR3 is built from 16 residues. The junction had 5 bases not matched to a gene; V was cut back by 1 base and J by 1 base. Germline CDR1 reads SQVTM; CDR2 reads ANQGSEA. The CDR3, as DNA: TGCAGCGTTGAAGGGGACAGGGGGTTTAAGAACACTGAAGCTTTCTTT. Its translation is CSVEGDRGFKNTEAFF.

The V and J genes are TRBV6-1 and TRBJ1-2; no reliable D call. The germline CDR1 and CDR2 sequences are MNHNS and SASEGT. This CDR3 is 13 amino acids long. Trimming removed 6 bases from V and 2 bases from J, with 10 bases in between. The CDR3 sequence is CASSLTENYGYTF. In nucleotides, the CDR3 is TGTGCCAGCAGCCTAACAGAAAACTATGGCTACACCTTC.

The CDR3 loop is CASSGQETYEQYF. CDR3 in DNA: TGTGCCAGCTCGGGACAGGAGACATACGAGCAGTACTTC. The chain couples TRBV18 to TRBJ2-7; 8 nucleotides line up with TRBD1. V dropped 6 bases and J dropped 4; count of bases not matched to a gene: 5. This CDR3 has 13 residues. The germline CDR1 and CDR2 sequences are KGHSH and LQKENI.

The chain has TRBV4-2 and TRBJ1-3; possibly TRBD1 for D (6 bases). The CDR3 length is 16 residues. Germline V lookup: CDR1 LGHNA, CDR2 YNFKEQ. Trimming pared 0 bases from V and 9 bases from J, leaving 18 bases between. The chain's CDR3 is CASSQEGGQTGRTIYF. The CDR3 DNA sequence: TGTGCCAGCAGCCAAGAAGGGGGTCAGACCGGACGCACCATATATTTT.

In this sample, this clone turned up once. The chain uses TRBV6-1 and TRBJ1-2; D is uncertain. Trimming removed 2 bases from V and 5 bases from J, with 12 bases in between. The CDR3 sequence is 14 residues long. From germline, CDR1 is MNHNS and CDR2 SASEGT. Here the CDR3 DNA reads TGTGCCAGCAGTGAAACCCCGGGGTCATATGGCTACACCTTC. It translates to CASSETPGSYGYTF.

The CDR3 region has the DNA TGTGCCACCGGAGCGGGAGGGACCTCCTACGAGCAGTACTTC. This codes for CATGAGGTSYEQYF. The V and J genes are TRBV6-1 and TRBJ2-7; 10 nucleotides align to TRBD2. This CDR3 is built from 14 residues. The ends lost 10 bases at V and 0 bases at J; junction bases unmatched: 6. Germline assignment: CDR1 MNHNS and CDR2 SASEGT.

The chain joins TRBV9 to TRBJ2-2, with 8 nucleotides matching TRBD2. Trimming removed 0 bases from V and 2 bases from J; junction bases left unmatched: 3. CDR1 is SGDLS and CDR2 is YYNGEE in the germline V gene. The CDR3 is 16 amino acids. CDR3 region: CASSVGLAGNTGELFF. The CDR3 region has the DNA TGTGCCAGCAGCGTAGGGCTAGCGGGTAACACCGGGGAGCTGTTTTTT.

The sample holds one count of this clone. The chain uses TRBV27 and TRBJ2-5, with 11 nucleotides matching TRBD1. Germline V CDR1 and CDR2: MNHEY, SMNVEV (reference sequence). V lost 6 bases to trimming and J lost 7 bases; unmatched junction nucleotides: 16. The CDR3 extends over 17 amino acids. CDR3 amino acids: CASSPRPGQGDGGTQYF. Written as DNA, the CDR3 is TGTGCCAGCAGCCCCCGTCCGGGACAGGGGGACGGGGGGACCCAGTACTTC.

The V call is TRBV7-2, the J call TRBJ2-1; 9 bases are shared with TRBD1. J was trimmed by 6 bases and V by 5 bases; bases with no gene match: 5. Germline CDR1 reads SGHTA; CDR2 reads FQGNSA. The CDR3 totals 14 residues. This chain's CDR3 is CASSKDRGSNEQFF. In DNA form, the CDR3 reads TGTGCCAGCAGCAAAGACAGGGGGAGCAATGAGCAGTTCTTC.

This sequence joins TRBV4-2 and TRBJ2-5; 11 bases agree with TRBD2. The CDR3 totals 18 residues. The J segment lost 0 bases and the V segment lost 4 bases, leaving 10 bases of the junction unmatched. The germline gives CDR1 LGHNA, CDR2 YNFKEQ. The CDR3 DNA reads TGTGCCAGCAGCCGCAGACTAGCGGGGAGTGGGTACCAAGAGACCCAGTACTTC. It encodes CASSRRLAGSGYQETQYF.

Regarding this clone: Other DNA sequences in this specimen translate into the identical CDR3. The chain recombines TRBV10-3 with TRBJ1-1, with 9 bases matching TRBD1. In germline, CDR1 is ENHRY, CDR2 SYGVKD. The CDR3 extends over 13 amino acids. V was clipped by 4 bases and J by 5 bases; unmatched bases: 2. The chain's CDR3 is CAISGGQGTEAFF. As DNA, the CDR3 is TGTGCCATCAGTGGCGGACAGGGGACTGAAGCTTTCTTT.

The chain joins TRBV5-1 to TRBJ1-1; 8 bases map to TRBD1. V trimming: 4 bases; J trimming: 5 bases; junction bases outside the gene matches: 10. Germline V lookup: CDR1 SGHRS, CDR2 YFSETQ. The CDR3 runs 15 residues. CDR3 in amino acids: CASSAGQGVITEAFF. The CDR3 DNA reads TGCGCCAGCAGCGCCGGACAGGGAGTGATTACTGAAGCTTTCTTT.

The chain recombines TRBV6-6 with TRBJ2-7, with 8 bases that match TRBD1. Germline loops: CDR1 MNHNY, CDR2 SVGAGI (reference sequence). The CDR3 has 15 residues. V gave up 2 bases and J gave up 1 base; unmatched junction bases: 4. CDR3 amino acids: CASSYGQGSSYEQYF. The CDR3 DNA reads TGTGCCAGCAGTTACGGACAGGGAAGTTCCTACGAGCAGTACTTC.

The rearrangement links TRBV2 to TRBJ2-5; the D is unclear. The CDR3 loop spans 15 amino acids. Germline V lookup: CDR1 SNHLY, CDR2 FYNNEI. The V and J ends lost 0 bases and 0 bases respectively, with 8 bases between them. The CDR3 here is CASSEATGYQETQYF. DNA of the CDR3: TGTGCCAGCAGTGAAGCGACCGGGTACCAAGAGACCCAGTACTTC.

This clone was counted a few times. This chain links TRBV2 with TRBJ2-6, with unresolved D. The germline V gene has CDR1 SNHLY and CDR2 FYNNEI. V was pared by 3 bases and J by 0 bases, with 3 bases between. The CDR3 consists of 14 residues. CDR3 nucleotide sequence: TGTGCCAGCAGTGACTACTCTGGGGCCAACGTCCTGACTTTC. This translates into CASSDYSGANVLTF.

The chain has TRBV28 and TRBJ1-2; perhaps TRBD1 as D (6 bases). Per germline, CDR1 MDHEN and CDR2 SYDVKM. Trimming removed 3 bases from V and 4 bases from J, with 12 bases in between. The CDR3 runs 14 residues. The CDR3 region has the DNA TGTGCCAGCAGTTTCAGGGGCAGGCGCTATGGCTACACCTTC. Translating gives CASSFRGRRYGYTF.

Notes on this clone: Compared with germline, one end of the junction differs, possibly owing to a read error. The gene calls are TRBV7-7 and TRBJ2-1; unclear D gene. This CDR3 has 15 residues. Germline CDR1 and CDR2: SSHAT and FNYEAQ (reference sequence). CDR3 sequence: CASSLALGKYAEQFF. CDR3 sequence (DNA): TGTGCTAGCAGCTTAGCCCTGGGCAAGTATGCTGAGCAGTTCTTC.

The genes are TRBV28 and TRBJ1-1; D not certain. Germline values: CDR1 MDHEN, CDR2 SYDVKM. The CDR3 consists of 13 residues. The germline V and J ends were trimmed by 6 bases and 10 bases, with 18 bases remaining between them. The DNA for the CDR3 is TGTGCCAGCAGATCCTTGATAGGTTCAGGAGCTTTCTTT. It translates to CASRSLIGSGAFF.

The chain carries TRBV6-5 and TRBJ2-5, with 7 bases matching TRBD1. The CDR3 is 12 residues long. Germline V gene lookup returns CDR1 MNHEY and CDR2 SVGAGI. Losses at the gene ends were 5 bases for V and 11 bases for J; bases not matched to a gene: 8. The CDR3 protein is CASSQTGSVQYF. The DNA of the CDR3 is TGTGCCAGCAGTCAGACAGGGAGCGTACAGTACTTC.

In this sample, this clone turned up many times. This sequence joins TRBV7-8 and TRBJ2-1; 8 bases line up with TRBD2. Trimming took 6 bases from V and 9 from J; bases not matched to a gene: 10. Germline V CDR1 and CDR2: SGHVS, FQNEAQ. This CDR3 comprises 14 residues. DNA for the CDR3: TGTGCCAGCAGTGGACTAGCCTTTACGGGTGAGCAGTTCTTC. This encodes CASSGLAFTGEQFF.

The chain joins TRBV30 to TRBJ2-6; D remains unclear. The germline V gene encodes CDR1 GTSNPN and CDR2 SVGIG (reference sequence). V dropped 2 bases and J dropped 0 bases, with 2 bases sitting between them. This CDR3 has 13 amino acids. The CDR3 coding sequence is TGTGCCTGGAGTTACTCTGGGGCCAACGTCCTGACTTTC. It yields the protein CAWSYSGANVLTF.

J is TRBJ2-7 and V is TRBV28; possible D gene TRBD2, 7 bases. The germline V gene has CDR1 MDHEN and CDR2 SYDVKM. CDR3 size: 13 residues. With 4 bases removed from V and 6 bases from J, the gap between germline ends came to 13 bases. The CDR3 region has the DNA TGTGCCAGCAGTTGGGGGGGGCGGCGCGAGCAGTACTTC. As protein: CASSWGGRREQYF.

The chain uses TRBV28 and TRBJ2-7, with 9 bases matching TRBD1. V was clipped by 2 bases and J by 2 bases; unmatched bases: 1. This CDR3 has 14 residues. Germline V gene sequence: CDR1 MDHEN, CDR2 SYDVKM. CDR3 DNA sequence: TGTGCCAGCAGTTTAGGGACAGGGACCTACGAGCAGTACTTC. Protein: CASSLGTGTYEQYF.

The chain employs TRBV2 and TRBJ2-7; TRBD2 matches at 7 bases. The CDR3 contains 14 residues. Unmatched junction bases numbered 8, after V lost 7 bases and J lost 2 bases. Germline V lookup: CDR1 SNHLY, CDR2 FYNNEI. CDR3 protein: CASNRGEVTYEQYF. The DNA of the CDR3 is TGTGCCAGCAATCGGGGGGAGGTTACCTACGAGCAGTACTTC.

The chain joins TRBV6-1 to TRBJ2-6; D perhaps matches TRBD1 (5 bases). This CDR3 contains 15 residues. Germline V lookup: CDR1 MNHNS, CDR2 SASEGT. V lost 6 bases and J lost 0, with 9 bases in between. DNA of the CDR3: TGTGCCAGCAGCACGACAGCCTCTGGGGCCAACGTCCTGACTTTC. This encodes CASSTTASGANVLTF.

The chain recombines TRBV7-9 with TRBJ2-7; 11 nucleotides agree with TRBD2. V lost 5 bases and J lost 2; bases outside the gene matches: 2. Germline V gives CDR1 SEHNR, CDR2 FQNEAQ (reference sequence). CDR3 length: 14 residues. The CDR3 protein is CASSGLAGPYEQYF. In nucleotides, the CDR3 is TGTGCCAGCAGCGGACTAGCGGGCCCCTACGAGCAGTACTTC. The variable domain in full, completed from reference TRBV7-9 and TRBJ2-7, reads DTGVSQNPRHKITKRGQNVTFRCDPISEHNRLYWYRQTLGQGPEFLTYFQNEAQLEKSRLLSDRFSAERPKGSFSTLEIQRTEQGDSAMYLCASSGLAGPYEQYFGPGTRLTVT.

The chain joins TRBV30 to TRBJ1-6, with D unclear. Germline CDR1 and CDR2: GTSNPN and SVGIG (reference sequence). The CDR3 spans 13 residues. V was trimmed by 3 bases and J by 6 bases, leaving 9 bases between them. CDR3 in DNA: TGTGCCTGGAGGCAAGAACTTAATTCACCCCTCCACTTT. Its protein is CAWRQELNSPLHF.

This clone was observed a single time. The chain links TRBV2 to TRBJ1-2, with TRBD1 as a possible D gene (5 bases). Germline loops: CDR1 SNHLY, CDR2 FYNNEI. This CDR3 region has 14 residues. V was clipped by 2 bases and J by 8 bases, with 15 bases between them. The CDR3 spells CASSEHGGGIGYTF. The CDR3 DNA reads as TGTGCCAGCAGTGAACATGGTGGGGGGATAGGCTACACCTTC.

The chain carries TRBV29-1 and TRBJ2-7, with D perhaps TRBD2 (5 bases). CDR1 is SQVTM, CDR2 ANQGSEA, per germline. The CDR3 loop spans 12 amino acids. The ends were cut back, 6 bases at V and 1 base at J, with 10 bases in the middle. Written as DNA, the CDR3 is TGCAGCGTCTCGACGGGATCCTACGAGCAGTACTTC. It yields the protein CSVSTGSYEQYF.

A single count supports this clone. The V and J genes are TRBV9 and TRBJ2-1; 9 bases are a match to TRBD2. The germline V gene has CDR1 SGDLS and CDR2 YYNGEE. The CDR3 sequence is 16 residues long. The trim removed 0 bases at V and 3 bases at J, leaving 4 bases unmatched. The CDR3 sequence is CASSVELAGIYNEQFF. In DNA, the CDR3 is TGTGCCAGCAGCGTAGAACTAGCGGGTATCTACAATGAGCAGTTCTTC.